The clone carrying this T cell receptor (beta chain) was counted at least ten times. The data were obtained in a study of T cells in Graves' hyperthyroidism and ophthalmopathy. The CDR3 consists of 15 residues. V lost 2 bases and J lost 4, with 14 bases in between. Germline-derived CDR1 and CDR2 are SGHTA and FQGTGA. RNA transcripts provided the source from which TCR beta CDR3 regions were amplified. HTBI primers were employed in a first-round RT-PCR of the TCR CDR3. TCRdb reanalysed the multiplex PCR reads using MiXCR and keeps one entry per CDR3 protein. The sample includes 300,000 to 450,000 distinct CDR3 sequences, around 13% of them seen just once. Exclusion followed for patients with uncontrolled infection, other autoimmune disease, pregnancy or lactation.

The receptor comes from a woman in her twenties or thirties with Graves' ophthalmopathy. This chain uses TRBV7-3 with TRBJ1-2; D is unclear. Sequencing was carried out using blood. The CDR3 DNA reads TGTGCCAGCAGCTTACGGCACCTCGACCCCTATGGCTACACCTTC. It translates to CASSLRHLDPYGYTF.